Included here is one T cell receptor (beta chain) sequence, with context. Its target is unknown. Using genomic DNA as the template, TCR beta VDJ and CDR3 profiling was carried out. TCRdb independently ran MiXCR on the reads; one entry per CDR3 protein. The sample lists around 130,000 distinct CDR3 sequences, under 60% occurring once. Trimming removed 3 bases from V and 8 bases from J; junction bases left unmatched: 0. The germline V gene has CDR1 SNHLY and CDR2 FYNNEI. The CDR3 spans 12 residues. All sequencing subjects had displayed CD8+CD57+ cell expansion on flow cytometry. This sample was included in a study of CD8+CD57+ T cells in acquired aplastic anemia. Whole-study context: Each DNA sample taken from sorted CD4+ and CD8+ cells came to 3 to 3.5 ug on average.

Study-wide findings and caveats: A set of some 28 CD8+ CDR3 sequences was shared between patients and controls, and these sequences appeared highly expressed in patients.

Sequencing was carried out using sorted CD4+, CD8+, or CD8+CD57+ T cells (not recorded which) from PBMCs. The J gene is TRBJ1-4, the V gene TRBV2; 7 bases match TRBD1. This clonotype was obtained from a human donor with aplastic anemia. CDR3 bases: TGTGCCAGCAGTGACAGGGGGGAAAAACTGTTTTTT. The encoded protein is CASSDRGEKLFF.